The text below deals with one T cell receptor beta chain. Its antigen is not known. Carried by the TCR beta cDNA libraries were unique molecular identifiers. Once roughly 0.9 to 10 million T cells were used, approximately 470,000 cDNA molecules resulted. TCRdb recomputed calls from the PCR reads with MiXCR, one row per CDR3 protein. This table holds 400,000 to 500,000 distinct CDR3 sequences, 30% to 40% found once. CDR1 and CDR2 from the germline V gene are LGHNT and FRNRAP. V lost 0 bases to trimming and J lost 6 bases, with 9 bases between them. This CDR3 has 14 residues. These data come from a study of post-analysis software for immune sequencing data. Study as a whole: Progressive-relapsing, secondary progressive and relapsing-remitting multiple sclerosis were among the disease courses included. General study points: Compared against controls, patients with multiple sclerosis displayed significantly lower normalized Chao1 diversity. Pronounced co-clustering by F measure was evident among identically batched samples. Patients carried a few TRBV segments more frequently than controls did, and TRBV5-6, TRBV5-1 and TRBV20-1 were among them.

The sequence was collected from a girl aged 2-10 years with multiple sclerosis. The sample was blood. The chain employs TRBV12-5 and TRBJ2-1; no clear D. The CDR3 DNA is TGTGCTAGTGGTTTGGTACCCCCGTCCAATGAGCAGTTCTTC. It translates to CASGLVPPSNEQFF.